This is a list of T cell receptor beta chains from one sample in a study of T cell repertoires in cytomegalovirus infection. TCRdb recomputed calls from the reads with MiXCR, one row per CDR3 protein. Here the sample spans 90,000 to 130,000 distinct CDR3 sequences, 10% being singletons. These receptors' antigens are unknown. Specimen: PBMCs, sequenced either directly or after in vitro stimulation (not recorded which). These receptors came from a human donor in good health (CMV status not recorded). Some clones in this sample may be carry-over from other donors' samples. Both conserved end residues are part of each CDR3. The D gene is left open where the match is weak. Clone size is stated in some rows and not others, as once, few, many or a class when expanded.

j_gene: TRBJ2-2; v_gene: TRBV5-4; d_gene: NA; abundance: NA; CDR3nt: TGTGCCAGCAGCTTGGCCAGGGCCTCAAACACCGGGGAGCTGTTTTTT; CDR3aa: CASSLARASNTGELFF
j_gene: TRBJ2-3; v_gene: TRBV3-1; d_gene: TRBD2; abundance: few; CDR3nt: TGTGCCAGCAGCCCCGGGACTAGCTACACACCCACAGATACGCAGTATTTT; CDR3aa: CASSPGTSYTPTDTQYF
j_gene: TRBJ2-5; v_gene: TRBV29-1; d_gene: NA; abundance: few; CDR3nt: TGCAGCGTTGACCTTATTGCATCGGGGACCCAGTACTTC; CDR3aa: CSVDLIASGTQYF
j_gene: TRBJ2-5; v_gene: TRBV19; d_gene: NA; abundance: NA; CDR3nt: TGTGCCAGTAGTATCCCCCCTCGCAGGTCCCGCCCAGAGACCCAGTACTTC; CDR3aa: CASSIPPRRSRPETQYF
j_gene: TRBJ1-2; v_gene: TRBV7-2; d_gene: NA; abundance: many; CDR3nt: TGTGCCAGCAGCTTAGGCGGCGGATCCTATGGCTACACCTTC; CDR3aa: CASSLGGGSYGYTF
j_gene: TRBJ2-5; v_gene: TRBV6-5; d_gene: NA; abundance: NA; CDR3nt: TGTGCCAGCAGTCAAGGGATCCCGGGCGGGACCCAGTACTTC; CDR3aa: CASSQGIPGGTQYF
j_gene: TRBJ2-6; v_gene: TRBV7-3; d_gene: TRBD2; abundance: many; CDR3nt: TGTGCCAGCAGCTTTACGACTAGCTCCTCTGGGGCCAACGTCCTGACTTTC; CDR3aa: CASSFTTSSSGANVLTF
j_gene: TRBJ2-3; v_gene: TRBV10-3; d_gene: NA; abundance: NA; CDR3nt: TGTGCCATCAGTGAGCTTCTGGATACGCAGTATTTT; CDR3aa: CAISELLDTQYF
j_gene: TRBJ1-4; v_gene: TRBV6-6; d_gene: NA; abundance: many; CDR3nt: TGTGCCAGCAGTTTCTCGGGAGTTAATGAAAAACTGTTTTTT; CDR3aa: CASSFSGVNEKLFF
j_gene: TRBJ1-2; v_gene: TRBV27; d_gene: NA; abundance: many; CDR3nt: TGTGCCAGCAGTCCCGAAATGGGTGCACAACACTATGGCTACACCTTC; CDR3aa: CASSPEMGAQHYGYTF
j_gene: TRBJ1-5; v_gene: TRBV30; d_gene: NA; abundance: NA; CDR3nt: TGTGCCTGGAGTGACCCCCGGGGAGGGGCGCCGGTAGCCCAGCATTTT; CDR3aa: CAWSDPRGGAPVAQHF
j_gene: TRBJ1-1; v_gene: TRBV30; d_gene: NA; abundance: few; CDR3nt: TGTGCCTGGAGTGTAGGTCAAAGGAACACTGAAGCTTTCTTT; CDR3aa: CAWSVGQRNTEAFF
j_gene: TRBJ1-6; v_gene: TRBV7-8; d_gene: TRBD1; abundance: NA; CDR3nt: TGTGCCAGCAGCTTGGACAGGGCCAGGAATTCACCCCTCCACTTT; CDR3aa: CASSLDRARNSPLHF
j_gene: TRBJ2-7; v_gene: TRBV6-1; d_gene: NA; abundance: NA; CDR3nt: TGTGCCAGCAGAAGACAGCTCTTAGCCTACGAGCAGTACTTC; CDR3aa: CASRRQLLAYEQYF
j_gene: TRBJ2-1; v_gene: TRBV7-9; d_gene: TRBD2; abundance: many; CDR3nt: TGTGCCAGCAGCTTTCCCTTTAGGGGCGGGGGAAGCTCCTACAATGAGCAGTTCTTC; CDR3aa: CASSFPFRGGGSSYNEQFF
j_gene: TRBJ1-5; v_gene: TRBV7-6; d_gene: NA; abundance: many; CDR3nt: TGTGCCAGCAGCTTAGAAAGGTCCGGCGTCCAGCCCCAGCATTTT; CDR3aa: CASSLERSGVQPQHF
j_gene: TRBJ2-1; v_gene: TRBV7-9; d_gene: NA; abundance: NA; CDR3nt: TGTGCCAGCAGCTTCAGCCCTTTCAGCGAGCAGTTCTTC; CDR3aa: CASSFSPFSEQFF
j_gene: TRBJ2-1; v_gene: TRBV27; d_gene: TRBD2; abundance: many; CDR3nt: TGTGCCAGCAGTTTAGACGGGAGGGCCATTGGTGAGCAGTTCTTC; CDR3aa: CASSLDGRAIGEQFF
j_gene: TRBJ1-2; v_gene: TRBV15; d_gene: NA; abundance: many; CDR3nt: TGTGCCACCAGCATTGACAAGAACTATGGCTACACCTTC; CDR3aa: CATSIDKNYGYTF
j_gene: TRBJ2-3; v_gene: TRBV7-6; d_gene: NA; abundance: NA; CDR3nt: TGTGCCAGCAGGGCCGGGGACCTAACGCAGTATTTT; CDR3aa: CASRAGDLTQYF
j_gene: TRBJ2-5; v_gene: TRBV28; d_gene: TRBD1; abundance: NA; CDR3nt: TGTGCCAGCAGTTTATCCCGGACAGGGGACGACCAAGAGACCCAGTACTTC; CDR3aa: CASSLSRTGDDQETQYF
j_gene: TRBJ2-7; v_gene: TRBV12-3/TRBV12-4; d_gene: NA; abundance: many; CDR3nt: TGTGCCAGCAGTTTAGAACAGAATTACGAGCAGTACTTC; CDR3aa: CASSLEQNYEQYF
j_gene: TRBJ2-1; v_gene: TRBV10-3; d_gene: NA; abundance: many; CDR3nt: TGTGCCATCAGTGACGAGGCTCGCGACAATGAGCAGTTCTTC; CDR3aa: CAISDEARDNEQFF
j_gene: TRBJ1-2; v_gene: TRBV19; d_gene: TRBD1; abundance: NA; CDR3nt: TGTGCCAGTAGTGAGACAGGGACTGGCTACACCTTC; CDR3aa: CASSETGTGYTF
j_gene: TRBJ2-2; v_gene: TRBV15; d_gene: NA; abundance: NA; CDR3nt: TGTGCCACCAGGAGTTCCGTCGGGACTGATTTTAACACCGGGGAGCTGTTTTTT; CDR3aa: CATRSSVGTDFNTGELFF
j_gene: TRBJ2-3; v_gene: TRBV11-3; d_gene: NA; abundance: NA; CDR3nt: TGTGCCAGCAGCTTAGACCCTAGGGGCGTCACAGATACGCAGTATTTT; CDR3aa: CASSLDPRGVTDTQYF
j_gene: TRBJ2-1; v_gene: TRBV19; d_gene: TRBD2; abundance: NA; CDR3nt: TGTGCCAGTAGTTCGGGACTAGCGGACAATGAGCAGTTCTTC; CDR3aa: CASSSGLADNEQFF
j_gene: TRBJ1-1; v_gene: TRBV20-1; d_gene: TRBD1; abundance: NA; CDR3nt: TGCAGTGCCAGACAGGGGACAAACACTGAAGCTTTCTTT; CDR3aa: CSARQGTNTEAFF
j_gene: TRBJ2-2; v_gene: TRBV19; d_gene: TRBD2; abundance: NA; CDR3nt: TGTGCCAGTACCACCCTAGCGGCGAACACCGGGGAGCTGTTTTTT; CDR3aa: CASTTLAANTGELFF
j_gene: TRBJ1-5; v_gene: TRBV24-1; d_gene: NA; abundance: few; CDR3nt: TGTGCCACCAGTGATTTCCGTAATCAGCCCCAGCATTTT; CDR3aa: CATSDFRNQPQHF
j_gene: TRBJ2-1; v_gene: TRBV19; d_gene: NA; abundance: few; CDR3nt: TGTGCCAGTAGTATAGGTAATAGCGGCTACAATGAGCAGTTCTTC; CDR3aa: CASSIGNSGYNEQFF
j_gene: TRBJ2-1; v_gene: TRBV12-3/TRBV12-4; d_gene: NA; abundance: many; CDR3nt: TGTGCCAGCAGTCCGGCGAGGACAGTTCCGGTAGGGAATGAGCAGTTCTTC; CDR3aa: CASSPARTVPVGNEQFF
j_gene: TRBJ2-1; v_gene: TRBV20-1; d_gene: TRBD2; abundance: many; CDR3nt: TGCAGTGCTTTATCAGCGGGAGTCAGCCAGGATGAGCAGTTCTTC; CDR3aa: CSALSAGVSQDEQFF
j_gene: TRBJ1-2; v_gene: TRBV28; d_gene: NA; abundance: NA; CDR3nt: TGTGCCAGCAATTCAGAGTCCTATGGCTACACCTTC; CDR3aa: CASNSESYGYTF
j_gene: TRBJ2-1; v_gene: TRBV4-3; d_gene: NA; abundance: many; CDR3nt: TGCGCCAGCAGCCAAGAGACTATTTCAGGTCAGCTAACTAACAATGAGCAGTTCTTC; CDR3aa: CASSQETISGQLTNNEQFF
j_gene: TRBJ2-3; v_gene: TRBV7-3; d_gene: NA; abundance: NA; CDR3nt: TGTGCCAGCAGCTTAGGGAGTACCACAGATACGCAGTATTTT; CDR3aa: CASSLGSTTDTQYF
j_gene: TRBJ2-3; v_gene: TRBV6-2/TRBV6-3; d_gene: TRBD2; abundance: few; CDR3nt: TGTGCCACCTCCGTCGGCGGGAGCGCAGATACGCAGTATTTT; CDR3aa: CATSVGGSADTQYF
j_gene: TRBJ1-4; v_gene: TRBV7-2; d_gene: NA; abundance: many; CDR3nt: TGTGCCAGCAGCTTAGCGCTAGGAACTAATGAAAAACTGTTTTTT; CDR3aa: CASSLALGTNEKLFF
j_gene: TRBJ2-1; v_gene: TRBV3-1; d_gene: NA; abundance: many; CDR3nt: TGTGCCAGCAGCCTGCGGACTGGGTACTACAATGAGCAGTTCTTC; CDR3aa: CASSLRTGYYNEQFF